The clone carrying this TCR beta chain was counted many times. The CDR3 has 15 amino acids. The germline V gene encodes CDR1 SGHRS and CDR2 YFSETQ. Deletions cut 0 bases from V and 6 bases from J, with 16 bases between. TCRdb re-called the RT-PCR reads through MiXCR, storing one row per CDR3 protein. Seen here are 550,000 to 750,000 distinct CDR3 sequences, 12% to 15% observed once, and the top ten hold 3.6%. Sequencing was performed on memory CD4+ T cells from blood. The J gene is TRBJ2-7, the V gene TRBV5-1, with D perhaps given as TRBD1 or TRBD2 (5 bases each). The TCR originated in a female donor in good health, serving as a healthy control. For the CDR3, the DNA is TGCGCCAGCAGCTTGGTCGGGACGGTGATGTCCGAGCAGTACTTC. Its protein is CASSLVGTVMSEQYF. Complete variable domain (other parts from reference TRBV5-1 and TRBJ2-7): KAGVTQTPRYLIKTRGQQVTLSCSPISGHRSVSWYQQTPGQGLQFLFEYFSETQRNKGNFPGRFSGRQFSNSRSEMNVSTLELGDSALYLCASSLVGTVMSEQYFGPGTRLTVT.